The subject of this entry is one T cell receptor (beta chain). Its target is unknown. The entry originates in a study of CD8 T cells in Susac syndrome. Findings and limits, study-wide: The authors found no clonal expansion in Susac syndrome CD4+ T cell repertoires.

It was with random hexamers that about 0.45 to 1 ug RNA was reverse transcribed. TCRdb reprocessed the immunoSEQ multiplex PCR reads via MiXCR and lists one record per CDR3 protein. The sample includes 71,000 or so distinct CDR3 sequences, roughly 93% of them seen just once. This CDR3 contains 14 residues. V lost 4 bases and J 10 bases, leaving 18 bases between the germline ends. TCR beta from blood CD8+ and CD4+ T cells was sequenced. The origin of this receptor is a human donor with Susac syndrome. The chain employs TRBV12-3 or TRBV12-4 and TRBJ2-3; D is uncertain. The sample consisted of CD4+ T cells from PBMCs. The CDR3 nucleotides read TGTGCCAGCAGTTCAGGTAAAGGTGCGGCATCGCAGTATTTT. This codes for CASSSGKGAASQYF.